Shown below are 3 T cell receptor beta chains from a single sample sequenced in a study of blood T cell repertoires in COVID-19. The protocol was immunoSEQ multiplex PCR, while the TCRdb copy is restricted to in-frame clones and leaves out a portion. The sample contains 55,000 to 65,000 clones, just over 90% of which appear only once. Sequencing input: peripheral blood. The source of these receptors is a human donor in a cohort sampled during active COVID-19.

This CDR3 is CASSQSADEQFF. The CDR3 DNA follows: TGCGCCAGCAGCCAAAGCGCGGATGAGCAGTTCTTC. The chain recombines TRBV5-1 with TRBJ2-1, with no clear D. The CDR3 has 12 residues. Germline CDR1 reads SGHRS; CDR2 reads YFSETQ. V was cut by 4 bases and J by 8 bases, with 10 bases left in between.

The rearrangement links TRBV20-1 to TRBJ2-7; maybe TRBD2 (5 bases). Trimming removed 3 bases at V and 0 bases at J, with 9 bases between. Germline CDR1 and CDR2: DFQATT and SNEGSKA (reference sequence). The CDR3 totals 13 residues. The CDR3 loop reads CSASPGISYEQYF. Written as DNA, the CDR3 is TGCAGTGCTAGTCCCGGGATCTCCTACGAGCAGTACTTC.

The chain joins TRBV6-5 to TRBJ1-5; D call uncertain. Deletions cut 7 bases from V and 1 base from J, with 8 bases between. Germline assignment: CDR1 MNHEY and CDR2 SVGAGI. The CDR3 contains 13 residues. CDR3 in amino acids: CASKRTSNQPQHF. For the CDR3, the DNA is TGTGCCAGCAAGCGGACGAGCAATCAGCCCCAGCATTTT.